This T cell receptor beta chain was sequenced in a study of blood T cell repertoires in COVID-19. Study information: Acute-phase and convalescent COVID-19 samples originated in the United States, Italy and Spain. In each case, the material was cDNA or gDNA derived from T cells, B-cell-depleted T cells, or PBMCs.

As originally analysed: Amplified reference gene primers provided the basis for estimating nucleated cell counts. Clones were read by immunoSEQ multiplex PCR, and TCRdb kept only the in-frame ones, dropping some. That table supplies the V and J calls and clone size; D and trimming were determined from the DNA. This sample has some 68,000 clones, with about 88% found just once. Germline V gene data show CDR1 as MNHEY and CDR2 as SVGEGT. Unmatched junction bases numbered 4, after V lost 0 bases and J lost 4 bases. This CDR3 is 15 amino acids long. The chain employs TRBV6-2 or TRBV6-3 and TRBJ2-7; TRBD1 matches 9 bases. The sequence was obtained from a man in his fifties with active COVID-19. The sequencing input was peripheral blood. The CDR3 reads CASSYSGTGRYEQYF. Here the CDR3 DNA reads TGTGCCAGCAGTTACTCCGGGACAGGGAGGTACGAGCAGTACTTC.